This paragraph reports one T cell receptor beta chain. Its antigen is currently unknown. The sample is drawn from a study of T cells after yellow fever vaccination. Study-wide results and limits: Overlap between CD4 and CD8 compartments was detected for a small share of clonotypes. Post-booster samples contained most primary-vaccination clones (approximately 97% CD4, 88% CD8). Contamination by abundant bulk-population clonotypes could be present in FACS-sorted repertoires.

This CDR3 has 14 amino acids. With 0 bases removed from V and 2 bases from J, the gap between germline ends came to 7 bases. Looked up from germline, CDR1 is SGHNT and CDR2 is YYREEE (reference sequence). Making TCR cDNA involved 5'RACE template switching, which added UMIs and a universal primer site. MiXCR, run by TCRdb on the 5' RACE reads, gives a single entry per CDR3 protein. This table holds about 370,000 distinct CDR3 sequences, 11% found once. This receptor was taken from a young man who received the YFV17D yellow fever vaccine. The chain combines TRBV5-4 with TRBJ2-3; D is undetermined. The input for sequencing was PBMCs, taken on the day of the first yellow fever vaccination. CDR3 loop: CASSLDLLTDTQYF. The CDR3 DNA reads TGTGCCAGCAGCTTGGACCTCCTCACAGATACGCAGTATTTT.